The 27 T cell receptor beta chains reported below all come from one sample, sequenced in a study of OX40 agonist ivuxolimab in advanced cancers. Generated by immunoSEQ multiplex PCR, the TCRdb table keeps only in-frame clones and is missing some. The data show about 17,000 clones, more than 70% seen once. This material consisted of CD4+ or CD8+ T cells sorted from blood, taken in a trial of the OX40 agonist ivuxolimab. The source of these receptors is an adult with an advanced solid tumor such as melanoma, head and neck, liver or kidney cancer.

This clone was counted only a few times. V and J are TRBV4-2 and TRBJ1-1, with D unresolved. The germline V gene encodes CDR1 LGHNA and CDR2 YNFKEQ. The CDR3 has 14 amino acids. Trimming removed 1 base at V and 1 base at J, with 7 bases between. The CDR3: CASSQGAQNTEAFF. Written as DNA, the CDR3 is TGTGCCAGCAGCCAAGGGGCACAGAACACTGAAGCTTTCTTT.

The rearrangement uses TRBV11-2 and TRBJ2-1; TRBD2 agrees at 7 bases. Per the germline V gene, CDR1 is SGHAT and CDR2 is FQNNGV. The length of the CDR3 is 12 residues. Trimming took 3 bases from V and 10 from J; bases not matched to a gene: 3. CDR3 amino acids: CASSLNGREQFF. CDR3 nucleotides: TGTGCCAGCAGCTTGAACGGGAGGGAGCAGTTCTTC.

The chain carries TRBV11-2 and TRBJ2-3; D is unresolved. Trimming stripped 5 bases from V and 4 bases from J, with 13 bases between. CDR3 size: 14 residues. Germline V gene lookup returns CDR1 SGHAT and CDR2 FQNNGV. The CDR3 here is CASSEAYDPDTQYF. The CDR3 nucleotides read TGTGCCAGCAGCGAAGCTTATGATCCAGATACGCAGTATTTT.

This clone was observed a handful of times. The chain is built from TRBV5-8 and TRBJ1-1; maybe TRBD1 (6 bases). This CDR3 region has 17 residues. V dropped 0 bases and J dropped 3 bases, with 18 bases sitting between them. The germline V gene has CDR1 SGHTS and CDR2 YDEGEE. CDR3 residues: CASSLEAPRGAYTEAFF. The CDR3 region has the DNA TGTGCCAGCAGCTTGGAGGCCCCTCGGGGGGCGTACACTGAAGCTTTCTTT.

V gene TRBV4-1 combines with J gene TRBJ2-7, with 10 bases identical to TRBD1. After removal of 1 base from V and 2 bases from J, the junction contained 5 bases not matched to a gene. The germline V gene encodes CDR1 MGHRA and CDR2 YSYEKL. This CDR3 has 16 residues. The CDR3, as DNA: TGCGCCAGCAGCCAAGCTTCGGACAGGGGGACCTACGAGCAGTACTTC. This sequence encodes CASSQASDRGTYEQYF.

V and J are TRBV15 and TRBJ2-1, with D uncertain. This CDR3 has 14 residues. Trimming stripped 1 base from V and 5 bases from J, with 9 bases between. CDR1 LNHNV and CDR2 YYDKDF come from the germline V gene (reference sequence). CDR3 residues: CATSRGRADNEQFF. The CDR3 nucleotides read TGTGCCACCAGCAGAGGTAGGGCTGACAATGAGCAGTTCTTC.

This clone came up a few times. The chain employs TRBV6-1 and TRBJ1-3; D is ambiguous. The CDR3 extends over 15 amino acids. Trimming stripped 2 bases from V and 0 bases from J, with 8 bases between. Germline CDR1 MNHNS, CDR2 SASEGT. Written as DNA, the CDR3 is TGTGCCAGCAGTGAAACCCCTAGCTCTGGAAACACCATATATTTT. It translates to CASSETPSSGNTIYF.

This clone has just one count. The chain has TRBV28 and TRBJ2-7; D is possibly TRBD1 or TRBD2 (5 bases each). This CDR3 has 18 residues. Trimming took 1 base from V and 2 from J, leaving 21 bases between them. CDR1 is MDHEN and CDR2 is SYDVKM in the germline V gene. The CDR3 DNA reads TGTGCCAGCAGTTTATCGCCTGGCCTGGGGACGGACACCTACGAGCAGTACTTC. Translation: CASSLSPGLGTDTYEQYF.

The gene calls are TRBV6-5 and TRBJ1-1; D remains unclear. Germline V gene lookup returns CDR1 MNHEY and CDR2 SVGAGI. The CDR3 totals 12 residues. V lost 10 bases to trimming and J lost 1 base, with 10 bases between them. In nucleotides, the CDR3 is TGTGCCACAACGGTGGGGAACACTGAAGCTTTCTTT. It yields the protein CATTVGNTEAFF.

The rearrangement uses TRBV28 and TRBJ1-5; 8 bases are shared with TRBD1. CDR1 MDHEN and CDR2 SYDVKM come from the germline V gene. This CDR3 is built from 15 residues. V was pared by 1 base and J by 6 bases, with 5 bases of the junction left unmatched. The CDR3 DNA follows: TGTGCCAGCAGTTTATCACAGGGGGTCATTCAGCCCCAGCATTTT. This gives the protein CASSLSQGVIQPQHF.

V gene TRBV7-8 combines with J gene TRBJ1-1; the D is unclear. Germline lookup yields CDR1 SGHVS and CDR2 FQNEAQ. V was cut by 1 base and J by 1 base, with 10 bases left in between. The CDR3 is made up of 15 amino acids. The CDR3 nucleotides are TGTGCCAGCAGCTTAGAGTGGAGAGGGAACACTGAAGCTTTCTTT. Translation: CASSLEWRGNTEAFF.

The chain uses TRBV5-8 and TRBJ1-1, with a possible D match to TRBD1 (5 bases). V lost 5 bases and J 3 bases, leaving 11 bases between the germline ends. The CDR3 extends over 13 amino acids. Germline V gene lookup returns CDR1 SGHTS and CDR2 YDEGEE. The CDR3 region is CASRAGGHTEAFF. The CDR3 nucleotides are TGTGCCAGCAGGGCTGGGGGTCACACTGAAGCTTTCTTT.

The chain combines TRBV5-6 with TRBJ2-7; 7 bases match TRBD2. The CDR3 covers 13 residues. Germline V gene sequence: CDR1 SGHDT, CDR2 YYEEEE. V was clipped by 2 bases and J by 3 bases; unmatched bases: 2. CDR3 sequence: CASSFWGGYEQYF. DNA for the CDR3: TGTGCCAGCAGCTTCTGGGGGGGCTACGAGCAGTACTTC.

This clone was found once. CDR3 region: CASKVNFPNTGELFF. CDR3 bases: TGTGCCAGCAAGGTTAACTTCCCGAACACCGGGGAGCTGTTTTTT. The chain carries TRBV9 and TRBJ2-2; the D is unclear. Germline-derived CDR1 and CDR2 are SGDLS and YYNGEE. There are 15 residues in the CDR3. Trimming left V 6 bases short and J 0 bases short, with 12 bases between.

The rearrangement uses TRBV27 and TRBJ2-3; 8 positions agree with TRBD1. The CDR3 is 14 amino acids. Per germline, CDR1 MNHEY and CDR2 SMNVEV (reference sequence). J gave up 4 bases and V 2 bases, and 2 bases lay outside the gene matches. In DNA form, the CDR3 reads TGTGCCAGCAGTTTACAGGGGGCGTCAGATACGCAGTATTTT. It translates to CASSLQGASDTQYF.

This chain connects TRBV7-2 to TRBJ2-5, with 7 bases aligning to TRBD2. The germline V gene has CDR1 SGHTA and CDR2 FQGNSA. This CDR3 region has 16 residues. With 0 bases clipped from V and 11 bases from J, the junction kept 15 bases outside the gene matches. The CDR3: CASSLALGGRLREQYF. The CDR3 region has the DNA TGTGCCAGCAGCTTAGCCTTAGGCGGTAGGCTGCGGGAGCAGTACTTC.

The chain joins TRBV27 to TRBJ1-2; D call uncertain. The CDR3 totals 14 residues. V was pared by 0 bases and J by 8 bases, with 13 bases between. Germline V gene lookup returns CDR1 MNHEY and CDR2 SMNVEV (reference sequence). The CDR3 loop reads CASSLSLPGEGYTF. As DNA, the CDR3 is TGTGCCAGCAGTTTATCCCTTCCAGGAGAAGGCTACACCTTC.

V is TRBV2 and J is TRBJ2-7; unclear D gene. The CDR3 runs 13 residues. Germline V lookup: CDR1 SNHLY, CDR2 FYNNEI. V was shortened by 8 bases and J by 0 bases, with 11 bases between the two germline ends. The DNA for the CDR3 is TGTGCCAGCCGCGACGTGTTCTCCTACGAGCAGTACTTC. Translated: CASRDVFSYEQYF. Together with reference TRBV2 and TRBJ2-7, the CDR3 gives the full variable domain: EPEVTQTPSHQVTQMGQEVILRCVPISNHLYFYWYRQILGQKVEFLVSFYNNEISEKSEIFDDQFSVERPDGSNFTLKIRSTKLEDSAMYFCASRDVFSYEQYFGPGTRLTVT.

This chain connects TRBV7-8 to TRBJ2-4; weak D call: TRBD2 (6 bases). V was clipped by 5 bases and J by 3 bases, with 20 bases between them. CDR1 and CDR2 (germline): SGHVS, FQNEAQ. The CDR3 has 17 amino acids. For the CDR3, the DNA is TGTGCCAGCAGCCCCCGGTGGGAGGAGAAAGGCAAAAACATTCAGTACTTC. It codes for CASSPRWEEKGKNIQYF.

Worth noting for this clone: A much larger clone lies a single base off, so this may be a read error. This same CDR3 is encoded by further DNA sequences in the sample. The chain links TRBV9 to TRBJ2-1, with 9 bases fitting TRBD2. Germline V gene data show CDR1 as SGDLS and CDR2 as YYNGEE. The length of the CDR3 is 15 residues. V lost 1 base and J lost 2; bases outside the gene matches: 1. The CDR3 DNA follows: TGTGCCAGCAGCGTAATAGCGGGGGCCTACAATGAGCAGTTCTTC. Protein: CASSVIAGAYNEQFF.

V is TRBV2 and J is TRBJ1-1; D is ambiguous. The CDR3 length is 16 residues. The germline V gene encodes CDR1 SNHLY and CDR2 FYNNEI. Trimming removed 3 bases from V and 10 bases from J, with 24 bases in between. The CDR3 region has the DNA TGTGCCAGCAGTGACAGGCAGCTCGGGGAGGAACCTGGAGCTTTCTTT. Amino acids: CASSDRQLGEEPGAFF.

The J gene is TRBJ2-2, the V gene TRBV11-2; 10 nucleotides line up with TRBD2. CDR1 SGHAT and CDR2 FQNNGV come from the germline V gene. The length of the CDR3 is 12 residues. J lost 14 bases, V lost 5 bases, and 5 bases had no gene match. The CDR3 protein is CASSPSGGLLFF. The CDR3 DNA reads as TGTGCCAGCAGCCCTAGCGGGGGTTTACTGTTTTTT.

By share of the sample, this clone is medium-sized. CDR3 DNA sequence: TGTGCCAGCAGCGTTAGCGGGAGGGCCGGGAATGAGCAGTTCTTC. Translated, it gives CASSVSGRAGNEQFF. The V gene is TRBV9, the J gene TRBJ2-1; 11 positions agree with TRBD2. The germline gives CDR1 SGDLS, CDR2 YYNGEE. CDR3 length: 15 residues. Germline trimming cut 2 bases from V and 7 bases from J; bases unmatched to any gene: 5.

The rearrangement joins TRBV15 to TRBJ2-3; 12 bases map to TRBD2. The germline V gene encodes CDR1 LNHNV and CDR2 YYDKDF (reference sequence). J lost 4 bases, V lost 0 bases, and 5 bases had no gene match. The CDR3 covers 17 residues. The CDR3 is CATSRDLAGGPSDTQYF. The CDR3, as DNA: TGTGCCACCAGCAGAGATCTAGCGGGAGGGCCGTCAGATACGCAGTATTTT.

This chain joins TRBV7-6 and TRBJ1-2, with 7 bases fitting TRBD1. V lost 3 bases, J lost 7 bases, and 5 bases stayed unmatched. This CDR3 contains 13 residues. The germline CDR1 and CDR2 sequences are SGHVS and FNYEAQ. In DNA, the CDR3 is TGTGCCAGCAGCTTCAGACAGGGTCGTGGCTACACCTTC. Its translation: CASSFRQGRGYTF.

The sample holds one count of this clone. In DNA, the CDR3 is TGTGCCAGTAGTATGGGACTAGCGGGAGGATGGGAGCAGTTCTTC. Its translation: CASSMGLAGGWEQFF. The chain links TRBV19 to TRBJ2-1; 15 bases line up with TRBD2. Germline V CDR1 and CDR2: LNHDA, SQIVND (reference sequence). The CDR3 length is 15 residues. Trimming cost V 3 bases and J 10 bases; bases outside gene matches: 4.

The chain carries TRBV11-3 and TRBJ2-3, with TRBD2 matching 9 bases. Losses at the gene ends were 5 bases for V and 3 bases for J; bases not matched to a gene: 9. Germline CDR1 and CDR2: SGHNT and YENEEA. The CDR3 runs 16 residues. The CDR3 region is CASSMKAGGRTDTQYF. The CDR3 DNA is TGTGCCAGCAGCATGAAAGCGGGGGGACGGACAGATACGCAGTATTTT.